This TCR beta chain is from a study of T cell responses to AZD1222 COVID-19 vaccine. About the research overall: It was second doses at about 4 or about 12 weeks that were pooled. Whole-study results and caveats: Seropositive status at baseline applied to only five to seven AZD1222 recipients. Reports indicate that nearly half of spike-specific TCRs are directed at unmutated variant regions. Clonal diversity was possibly underestimated, and white British individuals and females predominated among donors.

Comment on this clone: Its antigen is currently unknown.

Libraries were prepared by immunoSEQ multiplex PCR; TCRdb keeps only in-frame clonotypes and omits some of them. The sample includes about 84,000 clones, about 85% of them seen just once. Germline V gene sequence: CDR1 MNHEY, CDR2 SVGEGT. V lost 5 bases, J lost 3 bases, and 8 bases stayed unmatched. This CDR3 has 16 amino acids. The material was peripheral blood, obtained on day 0 of AZD1222 vaccination. V gene TRBV6-2 or TRBV6-3 combines with J gene TRBJ2-7; 12 bases align to TRBD2. The receptor was isolated from an adult in good health. DNA for the CDR3: TGTGCCAGCAGTAAATGGAGGACTAGCGGGAACTACGAGCAGTACTTC. Its protein is CASSKWRTSGNYEQYF.